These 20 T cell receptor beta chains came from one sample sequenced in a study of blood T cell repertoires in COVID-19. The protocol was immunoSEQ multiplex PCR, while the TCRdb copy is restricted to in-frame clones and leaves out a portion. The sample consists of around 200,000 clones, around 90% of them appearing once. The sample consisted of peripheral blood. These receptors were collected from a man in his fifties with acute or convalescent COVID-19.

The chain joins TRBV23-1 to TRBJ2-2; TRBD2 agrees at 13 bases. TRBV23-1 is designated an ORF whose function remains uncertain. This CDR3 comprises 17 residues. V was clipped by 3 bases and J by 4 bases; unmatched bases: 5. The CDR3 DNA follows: TGCGCCAGCAGTCACCACACTAGCGGGGGGGGCACCGGGGAGCTGTTTTTT. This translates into CASSHHTSGGGTGELFF.

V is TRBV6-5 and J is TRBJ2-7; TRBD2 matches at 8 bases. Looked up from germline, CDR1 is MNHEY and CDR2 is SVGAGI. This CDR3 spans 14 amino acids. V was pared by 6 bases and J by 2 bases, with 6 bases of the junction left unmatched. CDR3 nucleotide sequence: TGTGCCAGCAGGGTGGCGGGAGGCCCCTACGAGCAGTACTTC. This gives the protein CASRVAGGPYEQYF.

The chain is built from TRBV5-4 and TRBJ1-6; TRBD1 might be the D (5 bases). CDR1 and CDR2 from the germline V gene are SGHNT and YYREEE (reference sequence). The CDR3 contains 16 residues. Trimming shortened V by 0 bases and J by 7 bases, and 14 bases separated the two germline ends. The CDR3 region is CASSLGPEGRNSPLHF. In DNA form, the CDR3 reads TGTGCCAGCAGCTTGGGCCCGGAGGGACGAAATTCACCCCTCCACTTT.

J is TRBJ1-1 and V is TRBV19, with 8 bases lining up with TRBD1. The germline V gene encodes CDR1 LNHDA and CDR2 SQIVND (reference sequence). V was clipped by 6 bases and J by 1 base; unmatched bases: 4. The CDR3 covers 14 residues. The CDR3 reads CASRGGQENTEAFF. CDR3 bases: TGTGCCAGTAGAGGGGGACAGGAGAACACTGAAGCTTTCTTT. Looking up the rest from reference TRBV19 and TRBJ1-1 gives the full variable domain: DGGITQSPKYLFRKEGQNVTLSCEQNLNHDAMYWYRQDPGQGLRLIYYSQIVNDFQKGDIAEGYSVSREKKESFPLTVTSAQKNPTAFYLCASRGGQENTEAFFGQGTRLTVV.

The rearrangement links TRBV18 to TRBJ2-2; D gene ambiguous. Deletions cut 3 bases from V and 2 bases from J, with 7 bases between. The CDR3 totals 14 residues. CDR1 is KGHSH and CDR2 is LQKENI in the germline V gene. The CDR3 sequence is CASSPIPNTGELFF. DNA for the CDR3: TGTGCCAGCTCACCTATCCCCAACACCGGGGAGCTGTTTTTT.

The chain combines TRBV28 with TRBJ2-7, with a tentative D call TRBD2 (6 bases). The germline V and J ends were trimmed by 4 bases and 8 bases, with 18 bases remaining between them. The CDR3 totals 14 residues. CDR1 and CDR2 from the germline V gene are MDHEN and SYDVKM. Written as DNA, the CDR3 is TGTGCCAGCAGTTCCCCGGCGAGGGAGGTGAAGCAGTACTTC. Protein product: CASSSPAREVKQYF.

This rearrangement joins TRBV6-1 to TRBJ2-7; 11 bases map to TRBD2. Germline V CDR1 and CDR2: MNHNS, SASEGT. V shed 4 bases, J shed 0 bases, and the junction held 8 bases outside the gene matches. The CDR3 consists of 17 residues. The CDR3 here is CASSVTSGGASSYEQYV. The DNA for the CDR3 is TGTGCCAGCAGTGTAACTAGCGGGGGTGCAAGCTCCTACGAGCAGTACGTC.

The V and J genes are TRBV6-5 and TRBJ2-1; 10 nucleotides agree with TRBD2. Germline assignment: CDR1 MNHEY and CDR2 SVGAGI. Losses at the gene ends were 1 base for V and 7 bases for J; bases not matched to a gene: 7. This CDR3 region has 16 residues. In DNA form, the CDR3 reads TGTGCCAGCAGTTACTTGCGAGCGGGGGGGCCAAATGAGCAGTTCTTC. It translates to CASSYLRAGGPNEQFF.

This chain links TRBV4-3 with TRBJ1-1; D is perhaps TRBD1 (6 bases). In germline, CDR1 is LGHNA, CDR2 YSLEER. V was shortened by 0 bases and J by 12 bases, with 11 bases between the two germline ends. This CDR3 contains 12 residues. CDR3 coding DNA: TGCGCCAGCAGCCAAGATACAGGGTCCCCTTTCTTT. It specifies CASSQDTGSPFF.

CDR3 bases: TGTGCCAGCAGCCTCGGACAGGGTGGGGATACGCAGTATTTT. Translated: CASSLGQGGDTQYF. The chain recombines TRBV11-3 with TRBJ2-3, with 8 bases that match TRBD1. V lost 5 bases to trimming and J lost 6 bases; unmatched junction nucleotides: 7. Looked up from germline, CDR1 is SGHNT and CDR2 is YENEEA. This CDR3 region has 14 residues.

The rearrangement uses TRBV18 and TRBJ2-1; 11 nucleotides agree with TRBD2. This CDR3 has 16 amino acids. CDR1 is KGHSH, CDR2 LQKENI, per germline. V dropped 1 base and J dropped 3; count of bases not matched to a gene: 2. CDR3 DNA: TGTGCCAGCTCACCACTTGGGACTAGCGGCTACAATGAGCAGTTCTTC. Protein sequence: CASSPLGTSGYNEQFF.

The CDR3 reads CATSRDSGTNEKLFF. Here the CDR3 DNA reads TGTGCCACCAGCAGAGATAGCGGTACTAATGAAAAACTGTTTTTT. The V and J genes are TRBV15 and TRBJ1-4; D is unclear. V was pared by 0 bases and J by 2 bases, with 7 bases between. The germline V gene encodes CDR1 LNHNV and CDR2 YYDKDF (reference sequence). The CDR3 has 15 amino acids.

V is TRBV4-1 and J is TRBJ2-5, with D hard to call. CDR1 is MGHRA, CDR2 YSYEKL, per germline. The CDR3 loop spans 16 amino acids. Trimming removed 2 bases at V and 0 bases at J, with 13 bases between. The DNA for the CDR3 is TGCGCCAGCAGCCAACCCTTTGTAGACTACCAAGAGACCCAGTACTTC. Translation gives CASSQPFVDYQETQYF.

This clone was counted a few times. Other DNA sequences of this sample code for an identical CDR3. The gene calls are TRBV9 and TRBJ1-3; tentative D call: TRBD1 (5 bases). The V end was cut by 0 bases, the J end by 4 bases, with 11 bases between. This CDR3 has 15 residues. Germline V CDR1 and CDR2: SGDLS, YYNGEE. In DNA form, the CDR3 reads TGTGCCAGCAGCGTAGGGGGGGTCACCGGAAACACCATATATTTT. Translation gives CASSVGGVTGNTIYF.

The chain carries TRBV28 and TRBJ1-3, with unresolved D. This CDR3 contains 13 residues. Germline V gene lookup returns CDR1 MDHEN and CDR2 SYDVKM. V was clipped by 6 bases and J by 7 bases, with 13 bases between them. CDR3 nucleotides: TGTGCCAGCAGCCTATGGGAGGCGAACACCATATATTTT. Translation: CASSLWEANTIYF.

The CDR3 protein is CASNGAGKNTGELFF. The CDR3 DNA reads TGTGCCAGCAACGGCGCAGGGAAGAACACCGGGGAGCTGTTTTTT. The chain links TRBV6-5 to TRBJ2-2, with D tentatively TRBD1 (5 bases). The V end was cut by 7 bases, the J end by 1 base, with 13 bases between. Per the germline V gene, CDR1 is MNHEY and CDR2 is SVGAGI. The CDR3 is 15 amino acids.

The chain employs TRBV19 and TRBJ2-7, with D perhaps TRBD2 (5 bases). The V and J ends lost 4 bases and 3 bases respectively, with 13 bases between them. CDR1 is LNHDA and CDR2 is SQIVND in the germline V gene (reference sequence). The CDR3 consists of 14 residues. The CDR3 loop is CASSTGGWGYEQYF. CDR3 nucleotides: TGTGCCAGTAGTACCGGCGGGTGGGGCTACGAGCAGTACTTC. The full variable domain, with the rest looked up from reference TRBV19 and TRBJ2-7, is DGGITQSPKYLFRKEGQNVTLSCEQNLNHDAMYWYRQDPGQGLRLIYYSQIVNDFQKGDIAEGYSVSREKKESFPLTVTSAQKNPTAFYLCASSTGGWGYEQYFGPGTRLTVT.

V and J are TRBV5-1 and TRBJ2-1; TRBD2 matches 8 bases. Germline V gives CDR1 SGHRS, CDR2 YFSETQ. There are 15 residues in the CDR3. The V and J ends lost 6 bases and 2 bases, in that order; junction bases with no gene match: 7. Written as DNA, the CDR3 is TGCGCCAGCAAAGGACTAGCACAGACCTACAATGAGCAGTTCTTC. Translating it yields CASKGLAQTYNEQFF. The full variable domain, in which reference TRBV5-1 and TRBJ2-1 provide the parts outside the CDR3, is KAGVTQTPRYLIKTRGQQVTLSCSPISGHRSVSWYQQTPGQGLQFLFEYFSETQRNKGNFPGRFSGRQFSNSRSEMNVSTLELGDSALYLCASKGLAQTYNEQFFGPGTRLTVL.

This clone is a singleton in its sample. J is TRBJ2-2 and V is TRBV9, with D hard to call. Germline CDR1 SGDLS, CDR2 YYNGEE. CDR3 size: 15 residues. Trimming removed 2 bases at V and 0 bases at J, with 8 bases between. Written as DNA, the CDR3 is TGTGCCAGCAGCGTCTACGGGTCGAACACCGGGGAGCTGTTTTTT. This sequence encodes CASSVYGSNTGELFF.

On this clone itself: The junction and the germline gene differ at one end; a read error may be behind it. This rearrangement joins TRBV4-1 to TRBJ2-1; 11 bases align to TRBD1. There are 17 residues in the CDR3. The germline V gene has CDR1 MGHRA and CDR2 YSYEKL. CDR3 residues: CASSQDPDRGLGPRRIF. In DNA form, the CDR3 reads TGCGCCAGCAGCCAAGATCCGGACAGGGGGCTTGGGCCCCGTCGGATCTTC.